These T cell receptor beta chains were read from a single sample in a study of T cells after yellow fever vaccination. TCRdb reprocessed the 5' RACE reads with MiXCR, giving one entry per CDR3 protein. The data hold some 300,000 distinct CDR3 sequences, with around 8.6% observed a single time. The sample in question was CD4+ T cells sorted from PBMCs, obtained 5 days after the yellow fever booster vaccination. Receptor source: a young man who received the YFV17D yellow fever vaccine. CDR3s include the opening cysteine and the closing phenylalanine or tryptophan. Fields, in order: clone size, V gene, D gene, J gene, CDR3 DNA, CDR3 protein. D genes are given only for firm matches. Clone size appears in some rows only: once, few, many, or a class for an expanded clone.

abundance: many; v_gene: TRBV29-1; d_gene: .; j_gene: TRBJ1-5; CDR3nt: TGCAGCGGGTCTGGGGGGAAAGATCAGCCCCAGCATTTT; CDR3aa: CSGSGGKDQPQHF
abundance: many; v_gene: TRBV6-5; d_gene: TRBD2; j_gene: TRBJ2-4; CDR3nt: TGTGCCAGCAGACCCATTCTAGCGGGCAAAAACATTCAGTACTTC; CDR3aa: CASRPILAGKNIQYF
abundance: few; v_gene: TRBV4-1; d_gene: .; j_gene: TRBJ1-3; CDR3nt: TGCGCCAGCAGCCAAGCTCCTGGAAACACCATATATTTT; CDR3aa: CASSQAPGNTIYF
abundance: .; v_gene: TRBV3-1; d_gene: .; j_gene: TRBJ1-5; CDR3nt: TGTGCCAGCAGCCAGGGAGTCTATAGCAATCAGCCCCAGCATTTT; CDR3aa: CASSQGVYSNQPQHF
abundance: many; v_gene: TRBV15; d_gene: .; j_gene: TRBJ2-7; CDR3nt: TGTGCCACCAGCAGAGACTTCGGGTCTGGGGGCTACGAGCAGTACTTC; CDR3aa: CATSRDFGSGGYEQYF
abundance: few; v_gene: TRBV12-3/TRBV12-4; d_gene: .; j_gene: TRBJ2-1; CDR3nt: TGTGCCAGCAGTTTCTCAGAGCGCATCAATGAGCAGTTCTTC; CDR3aa: CASSFSERINEQFF
abundance: .; v_gene: TRBV5-1; d_gene: .; j_gene: TRBJ1-6; CDR3nt: TGCGCCAGCAGCGCGGGGATGGTAAAAAATAATTCACCCCTCCACTTT; CDR3aa: CASSAGMVKNNSPLHF
abundance: .; v_gene: TRBV5-1; d_gene: .; j_gene: TRBJ1-1; CDR3nt: TGCGCCAGCAACACGGAAGCTGAAGCTTTCTTT; CDR3aa: CASNTEAEAFF
abundance: .; v_gene: TRBV15; d_gene: .; j_gene: TRBJ1-5; CDR3nt: TGTGCCAACAGCAGGGGAGGACAGTTCAATCAGCCCCAGCATTTT; CDR3aa: CANSRGGQFNQPQHF
abundance: many; v_gene: TRBV5-1; d_gene: TRBD1; j_gene: TRBJ2-3; CDR3nt: TGCGCCAGCAGCCCGGGACAGTCACCTAGAACGCAGTATTTT; CDR3aa: CASSPGQSPRTQYF
abundance: many; v_gene: TRBV18; d_gene: .; j_gene: TRBJ2-1; CDR3nt: TGTGCCAGCTCACCCCCCGGGTCCAATGAGCAGTTCTTC; CDR3aa: CASSPPGSNEQFF
abundance: .; v_gene: TRBV11-2; d_gene: TRBD1; j_gene: TRBJ1-1; CDR3nt: TGTGCCAGCAGCCCAGACAGGGTACAAGCTTTCTTT; CDR3aa: CASSPDRVQAFF
abundance: many; v_gene: TRBV4-1; d_gene: .; j_gene: TRBJ2-5; CDR3nt: TGCGCCAGCAGCCAAGCTGGAGCAGGGGGGGGGGAGACCCAGTACTTC; CDR3aa: CASSQAGAGGGETQYF
abundance: many; v_gene: TRBV7-9; d_gene: TRBD1; j_gene: TRBJ1-6; CDR3nt: TGTGCCAGCCGCCGCCCCACAGGGGCCGACTATAATTCACCCCTCCACTTT; CDR3aa: CASRRPTGADYNSPLHF
abundance: many; v_gene: TRBV7-2; d_gene: .; j_gene: TRBJ1-1; CDR3nt: TGTGCCAGCAGCCCCGATGGGAACACTGAAGCTTTCTTT; CDR3aa: CASSPDGNTEAFF
abundance: .; v_gene: TRBV5-1; d_gene: .; j_gene: TRBJ2-3; CDR3nt: TGCGCCAGCAGCGCTCTAGTTGCCTCAGATACGCAGTATTTT; CDR3aa: CASSALVASDTQYF
abundance: .; v_gene: TRBV12-3/TRBV12-4; d_gene: .; j_gene: TRBJ2-3; CDR3nt: TGTGCCAGCAGTTTAGCTGGGACTCCCGGACTAATTACAGATACGCAGTATTTT; CDR3aa: CASSLAGTPGLITDTQYF
abundance: .; v_gene: TRBV2; d_gene: .; j_gene: TRBJ1-5; CDR3nt: TGTGCCAGCAGGGGTGGGGGCTGGCAGCCCCAGCATTTT; CDR3aa: CASRGGGWQPQHF